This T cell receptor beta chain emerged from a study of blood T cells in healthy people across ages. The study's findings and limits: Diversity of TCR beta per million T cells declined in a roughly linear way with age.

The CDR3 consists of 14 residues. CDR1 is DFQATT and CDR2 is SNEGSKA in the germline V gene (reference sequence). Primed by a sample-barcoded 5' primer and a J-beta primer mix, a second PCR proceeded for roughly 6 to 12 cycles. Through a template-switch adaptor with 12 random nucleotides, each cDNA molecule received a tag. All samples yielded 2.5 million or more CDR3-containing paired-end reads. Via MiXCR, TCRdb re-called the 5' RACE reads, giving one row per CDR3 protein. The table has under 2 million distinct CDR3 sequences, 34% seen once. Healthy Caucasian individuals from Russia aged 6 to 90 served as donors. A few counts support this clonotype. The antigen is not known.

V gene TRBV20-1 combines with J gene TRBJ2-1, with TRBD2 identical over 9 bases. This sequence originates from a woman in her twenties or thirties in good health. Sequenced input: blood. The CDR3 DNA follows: TGCAGCACTCAGCGGGAGGTTTCTTACAATGAGCAGTTCTTC. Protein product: CSTQREVSYNEQFF.